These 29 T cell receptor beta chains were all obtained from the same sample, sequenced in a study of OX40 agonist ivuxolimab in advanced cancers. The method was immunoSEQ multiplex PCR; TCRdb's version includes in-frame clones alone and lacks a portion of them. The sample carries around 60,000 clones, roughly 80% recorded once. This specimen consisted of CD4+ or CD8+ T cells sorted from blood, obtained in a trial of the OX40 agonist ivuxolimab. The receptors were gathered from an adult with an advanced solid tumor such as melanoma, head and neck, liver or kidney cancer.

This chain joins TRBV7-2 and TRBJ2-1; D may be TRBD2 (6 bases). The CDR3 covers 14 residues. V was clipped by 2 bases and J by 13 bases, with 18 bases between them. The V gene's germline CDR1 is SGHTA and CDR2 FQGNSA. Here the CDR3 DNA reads TGTGCCAGCAGCTTACGTACTGGGAGGAGCCTCCAGTTCTTC. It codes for CASSLRTGRSLQFF.

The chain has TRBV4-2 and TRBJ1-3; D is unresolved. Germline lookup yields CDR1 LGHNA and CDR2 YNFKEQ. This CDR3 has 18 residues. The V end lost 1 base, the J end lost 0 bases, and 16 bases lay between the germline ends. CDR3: CASSQVFVDGYSGNTIYF. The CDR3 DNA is TGTGCCAGCAGCCAAGTTTTTGTGGACGGCTACTCTGGAAACACCATATATTTT.

DNA of the CDR3: TGTGCCAGCAGTGACTTCAGCAACACTGAAGCTTTCTTT. Encoded protein: CASSDFSNTEAFF. This chain uses TRBV6-5 with TRBJ1-1; D not resolved. V was cut by 5 bases and J by 2 bases, with 9 bases left in between. Looked up from germline, CDR1 is MNHEY and CDR2 is SVGAGI. The CDR3 is made up of 13 amino acids.

The CDR3 DNA follows: TGTGCCAGCAGTGCACCCCGTCTCGGTGGCACAGATACGCAGTATTTT. It codes for CASSAPRLGGTDTQYF. This chain links TRBV6-1 with TRBJ2-3, with D unclear. Germline CDR1 is MNHNS and CDR2 is SASEGT. The CDR3 length is 16 residues. V was pared by 4 bases and J by 1 base, with 15 bases between.

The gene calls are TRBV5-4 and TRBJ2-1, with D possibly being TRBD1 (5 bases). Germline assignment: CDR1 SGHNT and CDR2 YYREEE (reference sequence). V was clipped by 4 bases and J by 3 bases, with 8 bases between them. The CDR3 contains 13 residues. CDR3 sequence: CASSPDNYNEQFF. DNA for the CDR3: TGTGCCAGCAGCCCGGACAACTACAATGAGCAGTTCTTC.

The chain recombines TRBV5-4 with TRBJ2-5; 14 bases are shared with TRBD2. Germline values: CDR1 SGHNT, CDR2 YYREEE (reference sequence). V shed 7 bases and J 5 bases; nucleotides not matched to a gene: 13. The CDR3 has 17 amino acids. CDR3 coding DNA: TGTGCCAGCGGAACCGGGACTAGCGGGAGTTGGTCGGAGACCCAGTACTTC. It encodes CASGTGTSGSWSETQYF.

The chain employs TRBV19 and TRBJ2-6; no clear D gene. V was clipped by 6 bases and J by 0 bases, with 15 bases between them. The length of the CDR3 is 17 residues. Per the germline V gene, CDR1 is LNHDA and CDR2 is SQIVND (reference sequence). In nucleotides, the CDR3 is TGTGCCAGTAGCACCAACTTCGGCAGCTCTGGGGCCAACGTCCTGACTTTC. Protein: CASSTNFGSSGANVLTF.

The CDR3 nucleotides are TGTGCCAGCAGTCACCACAGGGGGCAGTACACTGAAGCTTTCTTT. This encodes CASSHHRGQYTEAFF. V usage is TRBV6-5 and J usage is TRBJ1-1; 9 bases map to TRBD1. Looked up from germline, CDR1 is MNHEY and CDR2 is SVGAGI. V lost 5 bases and J lost 3; bases outside the gene matches: 7. This CDR3 spans 15 amino acids.

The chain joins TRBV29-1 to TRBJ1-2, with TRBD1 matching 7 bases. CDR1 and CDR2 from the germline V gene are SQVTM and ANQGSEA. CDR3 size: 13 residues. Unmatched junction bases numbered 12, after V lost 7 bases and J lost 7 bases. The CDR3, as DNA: TGCAGCGGGGGGGGAGGGGGCGACGTTGGCTACACCTTC. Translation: CSGGGGGDVGYTF.

Here the CDR3 DNA reads TGTGCCAGCAGCAATGCAGACAGGGGCTCTGGGGCCAACGTCCTGACTTTC. Its translation: CASSNADRGSGANVLTF. The chain has TRBV7-8 and TRBJ2-6; 8 nucleotides match TRBD1. The CDR3 consists of 17 residues. Per germline, CDR1 SGHVS and CDR2 FQNEAQ. V lost 5 bases and J lost 0; bases outside the gene matches: 6.

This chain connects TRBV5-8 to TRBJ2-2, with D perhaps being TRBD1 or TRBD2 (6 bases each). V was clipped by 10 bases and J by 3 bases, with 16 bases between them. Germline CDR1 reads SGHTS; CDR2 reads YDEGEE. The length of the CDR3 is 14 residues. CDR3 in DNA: TGTGCCTCCTCAAGGGGGGACTACACCGGGGAGCTGTTTTTT. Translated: CASSRGDYTGELFF.

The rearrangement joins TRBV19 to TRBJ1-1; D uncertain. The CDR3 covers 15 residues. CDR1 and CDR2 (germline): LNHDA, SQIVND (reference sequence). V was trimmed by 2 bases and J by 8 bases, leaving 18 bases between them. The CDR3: CASSIISEGIREAFF. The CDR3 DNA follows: TGTGCCAGTAGTATAATTAGTGAGGGTATACGAGAAGCTTTCTTT.

CDR3 region: CASSEPVTGELFF. The CDR3, as DNA: TGTGCCAGCAGTGAACCGGTGACCGGGGAGCTGTTTTTT. This chain connects TRBV6-4 to TRBJ2-2; D remains ambiguous. Germline CDR1 and CDR2: MRHNA and SNTAGT. Trimming took 3 bases from V and 5 from J, leaving 7 bases between them. CDR3 length: 13 residues.

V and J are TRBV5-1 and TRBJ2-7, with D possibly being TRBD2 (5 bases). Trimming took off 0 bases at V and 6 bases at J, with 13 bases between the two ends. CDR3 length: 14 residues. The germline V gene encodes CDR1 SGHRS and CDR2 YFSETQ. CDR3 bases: TGCGCCAGCAGCTTGGGTGGAGAGGGCCGCGAGCAGTACTTC. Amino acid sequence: CASSLGGEGREQYF.

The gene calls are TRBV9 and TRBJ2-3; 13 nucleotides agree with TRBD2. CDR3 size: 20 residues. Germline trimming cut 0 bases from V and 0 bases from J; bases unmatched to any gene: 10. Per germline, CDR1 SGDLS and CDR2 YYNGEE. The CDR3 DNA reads TGTGCCAGCAGCGTAGACCCCGGACTAGCGGGAGATTCTAGCACAGATACGCAGTATTTT. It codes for CASSVDPGLAGDSSTDTQYF.

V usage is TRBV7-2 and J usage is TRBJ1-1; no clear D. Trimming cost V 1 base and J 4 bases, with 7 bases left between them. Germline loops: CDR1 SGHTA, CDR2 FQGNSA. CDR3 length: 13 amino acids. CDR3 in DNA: TGTGCCAGCAGCTTAGATGCGGGCACTGAAGCTTTCTTT. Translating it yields CASSLDAGTEAFF.

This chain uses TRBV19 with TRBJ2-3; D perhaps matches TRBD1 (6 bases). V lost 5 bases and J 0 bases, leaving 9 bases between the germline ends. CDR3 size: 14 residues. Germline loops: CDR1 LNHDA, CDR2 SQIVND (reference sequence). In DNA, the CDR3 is TGTGCCAGTAGTTTGCAGGGGAGCACAGATACGCAGTATTTT. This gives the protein CASSLQGSTDTQYF.

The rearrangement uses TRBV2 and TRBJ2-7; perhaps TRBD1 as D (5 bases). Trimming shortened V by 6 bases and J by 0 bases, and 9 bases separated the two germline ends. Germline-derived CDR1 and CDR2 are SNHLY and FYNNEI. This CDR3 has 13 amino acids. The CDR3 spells CASRTDSSYEQYF. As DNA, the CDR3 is TGTGCCAGCAGGACAGACAGCTCCTACGAGCAGTACTTC.

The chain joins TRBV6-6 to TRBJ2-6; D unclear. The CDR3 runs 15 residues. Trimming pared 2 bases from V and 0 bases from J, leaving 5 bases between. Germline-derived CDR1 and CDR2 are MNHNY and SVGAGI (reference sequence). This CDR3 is CASSYARSGANVLTF. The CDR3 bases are TGTGCCAGCAGTTACGCGCGCTCTGGGGCCAACGTCCTGACTTTC.

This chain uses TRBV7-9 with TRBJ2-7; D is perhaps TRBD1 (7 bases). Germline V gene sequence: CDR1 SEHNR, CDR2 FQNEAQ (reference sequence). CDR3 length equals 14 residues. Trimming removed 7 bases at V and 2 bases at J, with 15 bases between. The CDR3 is CASTSGGTAYEQYV. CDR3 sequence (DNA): TGTGCCAGCACCTCCGGCGGGACAGCCTACGAGCAGTACGTC.

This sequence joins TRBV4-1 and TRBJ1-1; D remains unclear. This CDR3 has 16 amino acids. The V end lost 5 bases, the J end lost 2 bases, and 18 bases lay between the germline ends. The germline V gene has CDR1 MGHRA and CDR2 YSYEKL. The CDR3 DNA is TGCGCCAGCAGCTCAGCCCCAGCCGCGAGTAACACTGAAGCTTTCTTT. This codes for CASSSAPAASNTEAFF.

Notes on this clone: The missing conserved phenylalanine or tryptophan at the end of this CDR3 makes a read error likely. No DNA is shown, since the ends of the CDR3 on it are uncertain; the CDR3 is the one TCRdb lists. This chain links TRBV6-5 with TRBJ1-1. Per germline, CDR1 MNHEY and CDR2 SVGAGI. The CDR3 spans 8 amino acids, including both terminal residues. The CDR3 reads CASSYPAS.

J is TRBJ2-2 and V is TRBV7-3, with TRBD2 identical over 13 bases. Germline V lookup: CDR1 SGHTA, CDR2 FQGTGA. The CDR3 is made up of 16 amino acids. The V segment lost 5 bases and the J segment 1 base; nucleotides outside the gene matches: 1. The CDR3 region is CASSRLAGGNTGELFF. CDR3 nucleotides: TGTGCCAGCAGCCGACTAGCGGGAGGGAACACCGGGGAGCTGTTTTTT.

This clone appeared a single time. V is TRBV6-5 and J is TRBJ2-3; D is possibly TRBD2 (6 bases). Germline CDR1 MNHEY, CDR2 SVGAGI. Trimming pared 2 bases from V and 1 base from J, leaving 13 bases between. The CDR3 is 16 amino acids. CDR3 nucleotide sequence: TGTGCCAGCAGTTACCGCGGGACGGACGGCACAGATACGCAGTATTTT. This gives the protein CASSYRGTDGTDTQYF.

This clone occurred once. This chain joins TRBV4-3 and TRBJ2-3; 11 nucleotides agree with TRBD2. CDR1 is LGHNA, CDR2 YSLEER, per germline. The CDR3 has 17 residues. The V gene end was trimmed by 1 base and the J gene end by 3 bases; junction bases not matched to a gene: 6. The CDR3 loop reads CASSQGPSGRLTDTQYF. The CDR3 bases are TGCGCCAGCAGCCAAGGGCCTAGCGGGAGGCTAACAGATACGCAGTATTTT.

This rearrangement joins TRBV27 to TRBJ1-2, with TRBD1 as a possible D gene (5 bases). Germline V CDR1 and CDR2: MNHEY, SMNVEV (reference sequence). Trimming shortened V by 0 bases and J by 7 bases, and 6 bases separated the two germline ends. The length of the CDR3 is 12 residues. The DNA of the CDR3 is TGTGCCAGCAGTTTATCGGGGGTTGGCTACACCTTC. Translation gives CASSLSGVGYTF.

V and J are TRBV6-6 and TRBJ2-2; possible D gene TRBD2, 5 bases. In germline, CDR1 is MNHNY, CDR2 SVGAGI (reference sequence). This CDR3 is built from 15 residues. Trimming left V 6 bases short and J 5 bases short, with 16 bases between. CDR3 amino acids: CASSPPGVETGELFF. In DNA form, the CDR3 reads TGTGCCAGCAGCCCCCCCGGGGTTGAGACCGGGGAGCTGTTTTTT.

The DNA of the CDR3 is TGTGCCAGCAGTTTCCTGGGGGGAGGCTACACCTTC. Its protein product is CASSFLGGGYTF. The J gene is TRBJ1-2, the V gene TRBV5-4; maybe TRBD1 (5 bases). CDR1 and CDR2 from the germline V gene are SGHNT and YYREEE (reference sequence). V was pared by 5 bases and J by 8 bases, with 13 bases between. CDR3 length equals 12 residues.

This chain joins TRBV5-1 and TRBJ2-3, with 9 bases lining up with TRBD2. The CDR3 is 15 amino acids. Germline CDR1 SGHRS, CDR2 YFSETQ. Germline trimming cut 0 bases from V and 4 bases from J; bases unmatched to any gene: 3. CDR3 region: CASSLEIAGADTQYF. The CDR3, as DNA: TGCGCCAGCAGCTTGGAAATAGCGGGAGCAGATACGCAGTATTTT.